This TCR beta chain was sequenced during a study of CD8+ T cells in alopecia areata. cDNA serving as the sequencing template came from extracted, reverse transcribed RNA. TCRdb's copy holds only in-frame clones and misses some; the assay was immunoSEQ multiplex PCR. The profile shows roughly 200,000 clones, 43% of them singletons. This clone was found a few times. CDR1 is LNHDA and CDR2 is SQIVND in the germline V gene (reference sequence). V lost 6 bases and J lost 3, with 8 bases in between. CDR3 length: 12 amino acids. This sample's treatment: oral pan-JAK inhibitor, 5-10 mg twice daily. The source was CD4+ T cells sorted from blood, collected at approximately week 39, from a patient treated with tofacitinib. The V gene is TRBV19, the J gene TRBJ1-1; D is ambiguous. The clonotype originates from a human donor with alopecia areata. For the CDR3, the DNA is TGTGCCAGTAGCCAGCGGTACACTGAAGCTTTCTTT. It specifies CASSQRYTEAFF. The full variable domain, its missing parts supplied by reference TRBV19 and TRBJ1-1, is DGGITQSPKYLFRKEGQNVTLSCEQNLNHDAMYWYRQDPGQGLRLIYYSQIVNDFQKGDIAEGYSVSREKKESFPLTVTSAQKNPTAFYLCASSQRYTEAFFGQGTRLTVV.